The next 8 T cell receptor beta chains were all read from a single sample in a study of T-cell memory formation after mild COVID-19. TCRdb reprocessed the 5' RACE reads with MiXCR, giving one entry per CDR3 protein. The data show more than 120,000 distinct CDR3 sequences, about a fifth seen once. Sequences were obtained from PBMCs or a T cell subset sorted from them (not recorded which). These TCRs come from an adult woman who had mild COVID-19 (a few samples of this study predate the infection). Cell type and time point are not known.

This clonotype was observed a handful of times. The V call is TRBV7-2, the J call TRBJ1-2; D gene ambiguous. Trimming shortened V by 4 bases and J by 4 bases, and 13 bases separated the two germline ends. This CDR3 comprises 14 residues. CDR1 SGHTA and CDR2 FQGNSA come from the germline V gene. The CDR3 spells CASSSSNRGYGYTF. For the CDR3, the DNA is TGTGCCAGCAGCTCCTCGAATAGAGGCTATGGCTACACCTTC. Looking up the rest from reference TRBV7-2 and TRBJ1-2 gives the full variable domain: GAGVSQSPSNKVTEKGKDVELRCDPISGHTALYWYRQSLGQGLEFLIYFQGNSAPDKSGLPSDRFSAERTGGSVSTLTIQRTQQEDSAVYLCASSSSNRGYGYTFGSGTRLTVV.

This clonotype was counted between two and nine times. Here the CDR3 reads CSVGSTDTQYF. As DNA, the CDR3 is TGCAGCGTGGGCAGCACAGATACGCAGTATTTT. The chain employs TRBV29-1 and TRBJ2-3; D uncertain. CDR3 length equals 11 residues. Germline V gene data show CDR1 as SQVTM and CDR2 as ANQGSEA. With 6 bases removed from V and 0 bases from J, the gap between germline ends came to 4 bases.

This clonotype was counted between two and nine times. This CDR3 reads CASSPPLPATYEQYF. The CDR3 DNA follows: TGTGCCAGCAGTCCGCCGCTTCCAGCTACATACGAGCAGTACTTC. This sequence joins TRBV6-2 or TRBV6-3 and TRBJ2-7; D call uncertain. Germline V gives CDR1 MNHEY, CDR2 SVGEGT. This CDR3 has 15 residues. Trimming shortened V by 5 bases and J by 4 bases, and 18 bases separated the two germline ends.

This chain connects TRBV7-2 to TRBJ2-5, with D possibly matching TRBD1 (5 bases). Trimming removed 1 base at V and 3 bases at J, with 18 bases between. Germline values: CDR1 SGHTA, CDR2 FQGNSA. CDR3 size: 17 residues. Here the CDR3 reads CASSLGAGSGLKETQYF. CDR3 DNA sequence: TGTGCCAGCAGCTTAGGGGCAGGGTCCGGTTTAAAAGAGACCCAGTACTTC.

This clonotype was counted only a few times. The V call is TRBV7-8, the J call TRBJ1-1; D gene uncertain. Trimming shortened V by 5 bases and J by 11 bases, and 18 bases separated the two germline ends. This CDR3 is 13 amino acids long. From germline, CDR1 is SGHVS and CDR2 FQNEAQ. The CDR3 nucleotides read TGTGCCAGCAGCACCACTTGGGTCCTTGGCGCTTTCTTT. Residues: CASSTTWVLGAFF.

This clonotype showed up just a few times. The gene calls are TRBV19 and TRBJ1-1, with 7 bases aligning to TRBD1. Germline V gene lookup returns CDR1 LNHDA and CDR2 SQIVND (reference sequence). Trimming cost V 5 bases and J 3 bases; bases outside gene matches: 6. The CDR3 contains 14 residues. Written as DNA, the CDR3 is TGTGCCAGTAGTCATACAGGGGTCGACACTGAAGCTTTCTTT. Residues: CASSHTGVDTEAFF.

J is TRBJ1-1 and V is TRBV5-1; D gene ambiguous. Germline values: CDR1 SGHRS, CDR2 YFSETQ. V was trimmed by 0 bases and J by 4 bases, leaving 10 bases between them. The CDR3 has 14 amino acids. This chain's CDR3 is CASSLDSRGTEAFF. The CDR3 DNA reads TGCGCCAGCAGCTTGGACTCCCGGGGCACTGAAGCTTTCTTT.

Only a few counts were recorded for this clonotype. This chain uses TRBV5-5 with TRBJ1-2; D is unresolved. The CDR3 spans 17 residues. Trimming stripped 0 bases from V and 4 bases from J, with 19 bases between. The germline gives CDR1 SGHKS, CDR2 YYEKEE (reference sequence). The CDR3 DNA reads TGTGCCAGCAGCTTGGTCCCGTCAAGCCACATAATCTATGGCTACACCTTC. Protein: CASSLVPSSHIIYGYTF.